This T cell receptor (beta chain) was retrieved from a study of blood T cell repertoires in COVID-19. In the study overall: The analysed material was cDNA or gDNA that came from T cells, B-cell-depleted T cells, or PBMCs.

Germline CDR1 MNHNY, CDR2 SVGAGI (reference sequence). Trimming cost V 7 bases and J 8 bases; bases outside gene matches: 8. The CDR3 has 13 amino acids. One Seattle source followed patients from active infection through their disease course. Methods used by the authors: It was from reference gene primer amplification that nucleated cell counts were estimated. TCRdb's copy holds only in-frame clones and misses some; the assay was immunoSEQ multiplex PCR. That table furnishes V, J and clone size, whereas the DNA furnished D and trimming. The sample carries about 220,000 clones, more than 75% recorded once.

The clonotype originates from a woman in her 70s with COVID-19, enrolled during active disease. The rearrangement links TRBV6-6 to TRBJ1-2, with TRBD1 matching 9 bases. Sequencing used peripheral blood. CDR3 sequence (DNA): TGTGCCAGCACTCCGGGACAGGGCTACGGCTACACCTTC. This gives the protein CASTPGQGYGYTF.